This is a list of T cell receptor beta chains from one sample in a study of T cell responses to AZD1222 COVID-19 vaccine. Sequencing was performed with immunoSEQ multiplex PCR; in TCRdb, only in-frame clones are kept and a portion is missing. This table has about 130,000 clones, 80% to 90% appearing once. Sequencing was performed on peripheral blood, taken on day 0 of AZD1222 vaccination. These receptors were obtained from an adult in good health. Both conserved end residues are part of each CDR3. Fields, in order: D gene, V gene, clone size, J gene, CDR3 length, CDR3 DNA, CDR3 protein. The D gene is left open where the match is weak. Size is omitted from some rows. Given values are once, few, many or a class for expanded clones.

NA	TRBV19	NA	TRBJ1-1	12	TGTGCCAGTAGTATGGGGGGCACTGAAGCTTTCTTT	CASSMGGTEAFF
NA	TRBV6-4	few	TRBJ2-3	14	TGTGCCAGCAGTGAGGGCCAAGACACAGATACGCAGTATTTT	CASSEGQDTDTQYF
TRBD1	TRBV2	NA	TRBJ1-6	13	TGTGCCAGCGGGGGGACAGGGGATTCACCCCTCCACTTT	CASGGTGDSPLHF
NA	TRBV2	NA	TRBJ2-3	13	TGTGCCAGCAGTAGGGGCGCGGCAGATACGCAGTATTTT	CASSRGAADTQYF
NA	TRBV4-1	NA	TRBJ2-3	13	TGCGCCAGCAGCCTAGGGAGTGGTGGTACGCAGTATTTT	CASSLGSGGTQYF
NA	TRBV4-2	NA	TRBJ2-7	13	TGTGCCAGCAGCCTATATCTCTCCTACGAGCAGTACTTC	CASSLYLSYEQYF
NA	TRBV27	NA	TRBJ1-2	12	TGTGCCAGCAGTTCGGGTTTAAGTGGCTACACCTTC	CASSSGLSGYTF
NA	TRBV6-5	NA	TRBJ1-2	14	TGTGCCAGCAGTCCAGACGGATTAGGCTATGGCTACACCTTC	CASSPDGLGYGYTF
NA	TRBV4-2	once	TRBJ2-1	13	TGTGCCAGCAGCTCCCGGCTTGGGGATGAGCAGTTCTTC	CASSSRLGDEQFF
NA	TRBV5-1	NA	TRBJ1-5	16	TGCGCCAGCAGCTTGGGCGGCGGTTTGGACAATCAGCCCCAGCATTTT	CASSLGGGLDNQPQHF
TRBD2	TRBV19	NA	TRBJ2-1	15	TGTGCCAGTGGAACTCTAGCGGGAGGGAGAGGTGAGCAGTTCTTC	CASGTLAGGRGEQFF
TRBD1	TRBV12-3/TRBV12-4	NA	TRBJ1-2	13	TGTGCCAGCAGTTTACAGGGGGCAGGAGGCTACACCTTC	CASSLQGAGGYTF
TRBD1	TRBV7-9	few	TRBJ1-2	14	TGTGCCAGCAGCCCGGGACAGAGTAACTATGGCTACACCTTC	CASSPGQSNYGYTF
TRBD1	TRBV27	NA	TRBJ1-1	17	TGTGCCAGCAGTTTAAGGGCAGGGGGCTCTCTGAACACTGAAGCTTTCTTT	CASSLRAGGSLNTEAFF
NA	TRBV7-2	NA	TRBJ1-6	16	TGTGCCAGCAGACCACAGGGTTCTTCAAATAATTCACCCCTCCACTTT	CASRPQGSSNNSPLHF
TRBD1	TRBV29-1	NA	TRBJ1-2	13	TGCAGCGTTGAGGACAGGGAGGACTATGGCTACACCTTC	CSVEDREDYGYTF
TRBD1	TRBV18	NA	TRBJ1-5	16	TGTGCCAGCTCACTCAGGGACAGGGGGCCTAGTCAGCCCCAGCATTTT	CASSLRDRGPSQPQHF
NA	TRBV5-1	NA	TRBJ2-7	14	TGCGCCAGCAGCTTGGGGGGCCCATACTACGAGCAGTACTTC	CASSLGGPYYEQYF
NA	TRBV5-1	NA	TRBJ1-2	15	TGCGCCAGCAGCTTGGCCGTTAAGGCCGGGGGTGGCTACACCTTC	CASSLAVKAGGGYTF
NA	TRBV6-5	NA	TRBJ1-1	15	TGTGCCAGCAGTAATCTACAGGGATCGAACACTGAAGCTTTCTTT	CASSNLQGSNTEAFF
NA	TRBV27	NA	TRBJ1-5	13	TGTGCCAGCAGTTGGGACAACAATCAGCCCCAGCATTTT	CASSWDNNQPQHF
NA	TRBV5-1	NA	TRBJ1-1	14	TGCGCCACCGCCATCTCCACAGGGAACACTGAAGCTTTCTTT	CATAISTGNTEAFF
TRBD1	TRBV7-2	once	TRBJ2-7	18	TGTGCCAGCAGCTCGAAGGGGGCAAAGTCCTCTATTTCCTACGAGCAGTACTTC	CASSSKGAKSSISYEQYF
NA	TRBV27	NA	TRBJ2-3	11	TGTGCCAGCAGTTTAAGAGATACGCAGTATTTT	CASSLRDTQYF
TRBD2	TRBV10-3	NA	TRBJ2-2	13	TGTGCCACCGGGGGGTTCGACACCGGGGAGCTGTTTTTT	CATGGFDTGELFF
NA	TRBV5-4	once	TRBJ1-2	13	TGTGCCAGCAGCTTGGCAGGGAGGGATGGCTACACCTTC	CASSLAGRDGYTF
TRBD1	TRBV5-1	NA	TRBJ1-3	15	TGCGCCAGCAGCCCAACAGGGGACTCTGGAAACACCATATATTTT	CASSPTGDSGNTIYF
NA	TRBV24-1	NA	TRBJ1-2	14	TGTGCCACCAGTGGAGAGACAGAGTACTATGGCTACACCTTC	CATSGETEYYGYTF
NA	TRBV27	NA	TRBJ2-5	14	TGTGCCAGCAACTCCGGGGGAAAGGGAGAGACCCAGTACTTC	CASNSGGKGETQYF
NA	TRBV6-5	once	TRBJ2-7	14	TGTGCCAGCAGTTACATTGGAACGGGAGACGAGCAGTACTTC	CASSYIGTGDEQYF
NA	TRBV5-6	NA	TRBJ1-2	13	TGTGCCAGCAGCGTTGGACAGTACTATGGCTACACCTTC	CASSVGQYYGYTF
NA	TRBV10-3	NA	TRBJ1-6	14	TGTGCCATCAGAATAGACAGTTCCCATTCACCCCTCCACTTT	CAIRIDSSHSPLHF
NA	TRBV3-1/TRBV3-2	NA	TRBJ1-2	13	TGTGCCAGCAGCCGAGGGGGTGGCTATGGCTACACCTTC	CASSRGGGYGYTF
NA	TRBV4-3	NA	TRBJ2-1	14	TGCGCCAGCAGCCAAGATTTTAGGGGTACTGAGCAGTTCTTC	CASSQDFRGTEQFF
NA	TRBV27	NA	TRBJ1-4	15	TGTGCCGCAGCGTCGGGGGGCGGCATTAATGAAAAACTGTTTTTT	CAAASGGGINEKLFF
NA	TRBV11-2	NA	TRBJ1-6	17	TGTGCCAGCAGCTTTTACGTCAAGAGCTCCTATAATTCACCCCTCCACTTT	CASSFYVKSSYNSPLHF
NA	TRBV2	NA	TRBJ1-1	17	TGTGCCAGCAGAAAAAGGGGGATCAGGGTGCTGAACACTGAAGCTTTCTTT	CASRKRGIRVLNTEAFF
TRBD1	TRBV18	NA	TRBJ1-3	16	TGTGCCAGCTCACCTAATACAGGGGCCAGTGGAAACACCATATATTTT	CASSPNTGASGNTIYF
TRBD1	TRBV19	NA	TRBJ1-2	14	TGTGCCAGTAGTATAGATTCCCCTGGACAGGCACAAACCTTC	CASSIDSPGQAQTF
NA	TRBV5-1	NA	TRBJ2-1	18	TGCGCCAGCAGCTCACCGGGGTCGTCGACAGGTAACTACAATGAGCAGTTCTTC	CASSSPGSSTGNYNEQFF
TRBD2	TRBV10-3	NA	TRBJ2-7	19	TGTGCCATCAGTGTCGCCGGGACTAGCGGGAGGCAAATATACTACGAGCAGTACTTC	CAISVAGTSGRQIYYEQYF
TRBD1	TRBV28	NA	TRBJ2-5	14	TGTGCCAGCAGTGCCCCAGGGGGCCGGGAGACCCAGTACTTC	CASSAPGGRETQYF
TRBD2	TRBV6-4	NA	TRBJ2-3	18	TGTGCCAGCAGCTCTCTAGCGGGAGGAGGTCGTAGCACAGATACGCAGTATTTT	CASSSLAGGGRSTDTQYF
NA	TRBV6-1	NA	TRBJ2-1	13	TGTGCCAGCAGTGAAGGGGGGTGGGATGAGCAGTTCTTC	CASSEGGWDEQFF
NA	TRBV2	once	TRBJ1-5	15	TGTGCCAGCAGTGATGACACGGGGAGGAATCAGCCCCAGCATTTT	CASSDDTGRNQPQHF
TRBD1	TRBV25-1	NA	TRBJ1-1	13	TGTGCCAGCAGGACAGGGGGCTCGGGTGAAGCTTTCTTT	CASRTGGSGEAFF
NA	TRBV9	NA	TRBJ1-4	14	TGTGCCAGCAGCCCAGGGTACAGTGGCGAAAAACTGTTTTTT	CASSPGYSGEKLFF
NA	TRBV21-1	NA	TRBJ2-3	18	TGTGCCAGCAGCAAAAAGGCCCCTCTAGCGTACCACACAGATACGCAGTATTTT	CASSKKAPLAYHTDTQYF
NA	TRBV6-5	NA	TRBJ1-1	13	TGTGCCAGCAGCCAACGACGGAACACTGAAGCTTTCTTT	CASSQRRNTEAFF
NA	TRBV28	NA	TRBJ2-3	15	TGTGCCAGCACCAGCAATACGTTAACCACAGATACGCAGTATTTT	CASTSNTLTTDTQYF
NA	TRBV6-4	few	TRBJ1-2	12	TGTGCCAGCAGTGACTTCTACTATGGCTACACCTTC	CASSDFYYGYTF
NA	TRBV27	NA	TRBJ1-1	19	TGTGCCAGCAGCCTCCACCGGGCGAACAGAGAGGACAGAGTATTTGAAGCTTTCTTT	CASSLHRANREDRVFEAFF
NA	TRBV18	few	TRBJ1-1	13	TGTGCCAGCTCTGAAGGACTGAACACTGAAGCTTTCTTT	CASSEGLNTEAFF
TRBD1	TRBV6-5	NA	TRBJ1-6	15	TGTGCCAGCAGTTACCTCCGGACAGGGTCTTCACCCCTCCACTTT	CASSYLRTGSSPLHF
NA	TRBV6-5	NA	TRBJ2-6	16	TGTGCCAGCAGTTATTCTGGGCGGACTGGGGCCAACGTCCTGACTTTC	CASSYSGRTGANVLTF